The 10 T cell receptor beta chains below all came from one sample that was sequenced in a study of CD8 T cells in ankylosing spondylitis listed by TCRdb under 2017. Libraries were built with 5' RACE. Instrument on record: Illumina HiSeq 2500. TCRdb took the public reads, trimmed them with fastp at Q25, ran MiXCR for clone calling and kept in-frame beta chains. Identical CDR3 protein sequences are pooled into one entry, listed with their most common genes and DNA. Across this sample there are around 300,000 distinct CDR3 sequences, with around 20% seen only once. The ten largest clones capture roughly 3.6% of the sample. What was sequenced was blood, either unsorted or a sorted T cell fraction (not recorded which). All receptors derive from a female donor with ankylosing spondylitis or in good health (not recorded which).

There are many counts of this clonotype. This rearrangement joins TRBV29-1 to TRBJ1-1; a possible D gene is TRBD1 (5 bases). CDR3 length equals 13 residues. Germline CDR1 and CDR2: SQVTM and ANQGSEA. The ends were cut back, 5 bases at V and 4 bases at J, with 14 bases in the middle. The CDR3 DNA follows: TGCAGCGTTCCCGGGACCTCTGGCACTGAAGCTTTCTTT. Translated, it gives CSVPGTSGTEAFF.

This clonotype showed up many times. The CDR3, as DNA: TGTGCCAGCAGCTTGACAGGGGAGGGGTACCAAGAGACCCAGTACTTC. Its protein product is CASSLTGEGYQETQYF. This rearrangement joins TRBV5-6 to TRBJ2-5; D may correspond to TRBD1 or TRBD2 (7 bases each). V dropped 1 base and J dropped 0 bases, with 13 bases sitting between them. Germline V lookup: CDR1 SGHDT, CDR2 YYEEEE. The CDR3 extends over 16 amino acids.

V is TRBV18 and J is TRBJ1-2; a weak D match, TRBD1 (6 bases). Germline V CDR1 and CDR2: KGHSH, LQKENI. V was trimmed by 6 bases and J by 7 bases, leaving 18 bases between them. The CDR3 sequence is 14 residues long. Here the CDR3 DNA reads TGTGCCAGCTCCGTGGGCAGGGGCCCACCTGGCTACACCTTC. Its translation is CASSVGRGPPGYTF.

This clonotype appeared many times. This chain uses TRBV10-3 with TRBJ2-1; 7 nucleotides align to TRBD2. The junction had 8 bases not matched to a gene; V was cut back by 2 bases and J by 4 bases. The length of the CDR3 is 16 residues. Germline V gene lookup returns CDR1 ENHRY and CDR2 SYGVKD. The CDR3: CAISETRGSGYNEQFF. In DNA form, the CDR3 reads TGTGCCATCAGTGAGACCCGGGGTAGCGGGTACAATGAGCAGTTCTTC.

This clonotype was seen a single time. This sequence joins TRBV7-2 and TRBJ2-1, with 7 bases fitting TRBD2. CDR3 size: 16 residues. Trimming cost V 0 bases and J 2 bases; bases outside gene matches: 4. Germline V CDR1 and CDR2: SGHTA, FQGNSA. In DNA form, the CDR3 reads TGTGCCAGCAGCTTAGCGTTGAGCGGGACCTACAATGAGCAGTTCTTC. It translates to CASSLALSGTYNEQFF.

This clonotype was counted only a few times. This chain connects TRBV12-5 to TRBJ2-7; D is perhaps TRBD1 (5 bases). Germline CDR1 LGHNT, CDR2 FRNRAP. The CDR3 has 12 residues. The germline V and J ends were trimmed by 7 bases and 10 bases, with 17 bases remaining between them. In DNA, the CDR3 is TGTGCTAGTGCTCCCGCAGGGCCGGCACAGTACTTC. Residues: CASAPAGPAQYF.

V and J are TRBV5-1 and TRBJ2-1; the D is unclear. The CDR3 sequence is 15 residues long. Trimming cost V 1 base and J 4 bases, with 12 bases left between them. Germline V lookup: CDR1 SGHRS, CDR2 YFSETQ. As DNA, the CDR3 is TGCGCCAGCAGCTTGCCTGGGAACTATTACAATGAGCAGTTCTTC. It translates to CASSLPGNYYNEQFF.

The chain couples TRBV28 to TRBJ2-7, with D perhaps matching TRBD1 or TRBD2 (6 bases each). Germline lookup yields CDR1 MDHEN and CDR2 SYDVKM. The CDR3 is made up of 13 amino acids. With 7 bases removed from V and 4 bases from J, the gap between germline ends came to 14 bases. The CDR3 DNA sequence: TGTGCCAGCACTCCGGGGGCTTATTACGAGCAGTACTTC. Its translation is CASTPGAYYEQYF. Full variable domain (missing parts from reference TRBV28 and TRBJ2-7): DVKVTQSSRYLVKRTGEKVFLECVQDMDHENMFWYRQDPGLGLRLIYFSYDVKMKEKGDIPEGYSVSREKKERFSLILESASTNQTSMYLCASTPGAYYEQYFGPGTRLTVT.

This clonotype was counted only a few times. The chain couples TRBV27 to TRBJ2-1; D perhaps matches TRBD2 (5 bases). Germline V lookup: CDR1 MNHEY, CDR2 SMNVEV (reference sequence). With 4 bases removed from V and 0 bases from J, the gap between germline ends came to 13 bases. CDR3 length equals 16 residues. The DNA for the CDR3 is TGTGCCAGCAGTTCCCTAGACTACAGCTCCTACAATGAGCAGTTCTTC. This sequence encodes CASSSLDYSSYNEQFF.

The chain links TRBV11-2 to TRBJ2-3; D tentatively fits TRBD1 or TRBD2 (5 bases each). The CDR3 has 19 residues. In germline, CDR1 is SGHAT, CDR2 FQNNGV. The V gene lost 3 bases and the J gene lost 4 bases, with 26 bases spanning the gap. In DNA form, the CDR3 reads TGTGCCAGCAGCTTGAGGCAGACAGAAGCCCTAGCTTGGTCAGATACGCAGTATTTT. Protein product: CASSLRQTEALAWSDTQYF. Looking up the rest from reference TRBV11-2 and TRBJ2-3 gives the full variable domain: EAGVAQSPRYKIIEKRQSVAFWCNPISGHATLYWYQQILGQGPKLLIQFQNNGVVDDSQLPKDRFSAERLKGVDSTLKIQPAKLEDSAVYLCASSLRQTEALAWSDTQYFGPGTRLTVL.